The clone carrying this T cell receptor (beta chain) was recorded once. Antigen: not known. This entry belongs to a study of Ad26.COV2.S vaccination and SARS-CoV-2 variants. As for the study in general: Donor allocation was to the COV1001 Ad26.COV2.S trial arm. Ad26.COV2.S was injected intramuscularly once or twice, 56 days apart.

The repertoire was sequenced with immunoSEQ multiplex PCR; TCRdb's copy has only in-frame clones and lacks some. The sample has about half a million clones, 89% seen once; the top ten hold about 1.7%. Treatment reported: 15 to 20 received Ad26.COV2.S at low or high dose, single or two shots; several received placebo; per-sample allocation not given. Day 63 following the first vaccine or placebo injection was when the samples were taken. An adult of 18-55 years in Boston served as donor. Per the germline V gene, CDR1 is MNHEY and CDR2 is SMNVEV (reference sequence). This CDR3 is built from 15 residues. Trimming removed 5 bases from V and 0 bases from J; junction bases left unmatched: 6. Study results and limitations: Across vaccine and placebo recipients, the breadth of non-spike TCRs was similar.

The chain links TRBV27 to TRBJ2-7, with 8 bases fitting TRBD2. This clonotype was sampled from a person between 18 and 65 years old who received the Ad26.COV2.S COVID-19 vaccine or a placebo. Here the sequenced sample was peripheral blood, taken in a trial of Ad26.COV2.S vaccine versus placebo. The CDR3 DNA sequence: TGTGCCAGCAGTCCCGGACTAGCACTCTCCTACGAGCAGTACTTC. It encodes CASSPGLALSYEQYF.